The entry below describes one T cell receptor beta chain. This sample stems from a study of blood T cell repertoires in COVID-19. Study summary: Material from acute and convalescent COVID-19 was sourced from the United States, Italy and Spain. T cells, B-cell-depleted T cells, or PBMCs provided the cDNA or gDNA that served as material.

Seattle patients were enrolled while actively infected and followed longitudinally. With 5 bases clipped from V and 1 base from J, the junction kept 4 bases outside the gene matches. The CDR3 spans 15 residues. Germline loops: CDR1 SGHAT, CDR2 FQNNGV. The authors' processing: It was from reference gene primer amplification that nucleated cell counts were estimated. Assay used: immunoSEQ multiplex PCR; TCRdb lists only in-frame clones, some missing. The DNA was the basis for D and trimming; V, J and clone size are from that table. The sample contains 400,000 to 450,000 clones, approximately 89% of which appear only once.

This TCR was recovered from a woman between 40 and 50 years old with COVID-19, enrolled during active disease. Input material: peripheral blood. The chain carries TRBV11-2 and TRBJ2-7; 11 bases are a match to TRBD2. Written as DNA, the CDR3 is TGTGCCAGCAGCCTACGACTAGCGGGGTCCTACGAGCAGTACTTC. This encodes CASSLRLAGSYEQYF.